This is a list of T cell receptor beta chains from one sample in a study of T cell responses to AZD1222 COVID-19 vaccine. Some clones are missing from TCRdb's copy, which holds only in-frame ones; the method was immunoSEQ multiplex PCR. The sample consists of 69,000 or so clones, around nine tenths of them appearing once. Here the sequenced sample was peripheral blood, taken 28 days after the second AZD1222 dose. These TCRs come from an adult who received the AZD1222 COVID-19 vaccine. Each CDR3 is given with its conserved first and last residue. A D gene is named only where the DNA matches it firmly. Size tells how often a clone was seen (once, few, many) or the class of an expanded clone, and some rows leave it out.

TRBD2,TRBJ2-1,-,TRBV7-2,CASSQLADPYNEQFF,TGTGCCAGCAGCCAACTAGCGGATCCTTACAATGAGCAGTTCTTC
TRBD2,TRBJ2-7,few,TRBV7-9,CASSRRRGSYEQYF,TGTGCCAGCAGCCGCCGGCGCGGGAGCTACGAGCAGTACTTC
-,TRBJ2-1,-,TRBV9,CASSPGPSYNEQFF,TGTGCCAGCAGCCCGGGTCCGTCTTACAATGAGCAGTTCTTC
-,TRBJ2-3,-,TRBV6-5,CASRGPGDTQYF,TGTGCCAGCCGAGGCCCGGGAGATACGCAGTATTTT
TRBD1,TRBJ1-1,-,TRBV5-1,CASSGSGTVNTEAFF,TGCGCCAGCAGCGGTTCCGGGACAGTTAACACTGAAGCTTTCTTT
TRBD1,TRBJ2-7,-,TRBV5-1,CASSLAPGTGVATSYEQYF,TGCGCCAGCAGCTTGGCCCCCGGGACAGGGGTAGCTACCTCCTACGAGCAGTACTTC
-,TRBJ2-7,-,TRBV5-4,CASSLRGSYFEQYF,TGTGCCAGCAGCTTGCGAGGATCGTATTTTGAGCAGTACTTC
-,TRBJ2-3,-,TRBV6-5,CASSSTLAARTDTQYF,TGTGCCAGCAGTTCCACCTTAGCGGCCCGCACAGATACGCAGTATTTT
TRBD2,TRBJ2-1,once,TRBV7-2,CASSLGLAGGKFF,TGTGCCAGCAGCTTAGGGCTAGCGGGAGGGAAGTTCTTC
TRBD2,TRBJ2-5,once,TRBV29-1,CSTRRGDQETQYF,TGCAGCACTCGTCGGGGGGACCAAGAGACCCAGTACTTC
-,TRBJ2-7,-,TRBV7-6,CASSLPPSYEQYF,TGTGCCAGCAGCTTACCCCCCAGCTACGAGCAGTACTTC
TRBD2,TRBJ2-3,once,TRBV3-1/TRBV3-2,CASSQLGLAEVPDTQYF,TGTGCCAGCAGCCAACTTGGACTAGCGGAGGTCCCAGATACGCAGTATTTT
-,TRBJ1-3,-,TRBV6-5,CASSSQGHPGNTIYF,TGTGCCAGCAGTTCTCAGGGGCATCCGGGAAACACCATATATTTT
-,TRBJ2-3,-,TRBV9,CASSVGQDTQYF,TGTGCCAGCAGCGTAGGGCAAGATACGCAGTATTTT
-,TRBJ1-4,-,TRBV6-5,CASRRTAAGEKLFF,TGTGCCAGCAGGAGGACGGCCGCGGGTGAAAAACTGTTTTTT
TRBD1,TRBJ2-1,-,TRBV9,CASSVGTGSYNEQFF,TGTGCCAGCAGCGTCGGGACAGGCTCCTACAATGAGCAGTTCTTC
TRBD1,TRBJ1-4,-,TRBV4-1,CASSTGQGVYNEKLFF,TGCGCCAGCAGCACGGGACAGGGGGTCTATAATGAAAAACTGTTTTTT
-,TRBJ2-2,-,TRBV27,CASSLAGQSTGELFF,TGTGCCAGCAGTTTAGCGGGACAGAGCACCGGGGAGCTGTTTTTT
-,TRBJ2-1,-,TRBV7-3,CASSLGGAREQFF,TGTGCCAGCAGCTTAGGGGGAGCTCGAGAGCAGTTCTTC
TRBD1,TRBJ2-7,-,TRBV6-5,CASSYSFRTGEYEQYF,TGTGCCAGCAGTTACTCGTTCCGGACAGGGGAGTACGAGCAGTACTTC
-,TRBJ1-2,once,TRBV7-9,CASSFVKNYGYTF,TGTGCCAGCAGCTTTGTCAAGAACTATGGCTACACCTTC
-,TRBJ2-1,-,TRBV9,CASSVVGGPLSYNEQFF,TGTGCCAGCAGCGTAGTGGGGGGGCCCCTCTCCTACAATGAGCAGTTCTTC
-,TRBJ2-3,-,TRBV29-1,CSVERASGDTQYF,TGCAGCGTTGAACGGGCGAGCGGAGATACGCAGTATTTT
-,TRBJ1-2,once,TRBV6-1,CASSSGDYGYTF,TGTGCCAGCAGTTCCGGTGACTATGGCTACACCTTC
TRBD1,TRBJ1-5,-,TRBV19,CASSTSSRRGRSGNQPQHF,TGTGCCAGTAGTACCTCCTCTCGGAGGGGGCGTAGTGGCAATCAGCCCCAGCATTTT
TRBD1,TRBJ2-1,-,TRBV18,CASSPLRERTGTYNEQFF,TGTGCCAGCTCACCACTTCGTGAGAGGACAGGGACTTACAATGAGCAGTTCTTC
TRBD2,TRBJ2-1,-,TRBV6-7,CASSTGLAGDNEQFF,TGTGCCAGCAGCACGGGACTAGCGGGAGACAATGAGCAGTTCTTC
-,TRBJ1-1,-,TRBV10-3,CAIRDVYTEAFF,TGTGCCATCAGGGACGTGTACACTGAAGCTTTCTTT
TRBD1,TRBJ1-2,-,TRBV6-5,CASNRGTGHYGYTF,TGTGCCAGCAATCGGGGGACAGGGCACTACGGCTACACCTTC
-,TRBJ1-3,-,TRBV28,CASSQSLSVGNTIYF,TGTGCCAGCAGCCAATCCCTGTCAGTTGGAAACACCATATATTTT
TRBD1,TRBJ1-5,-,TRBV5-8,CASSLYRGSNQPQHF,TGTGCCAGCAGCTTGTACAGGGGGAGCAATCAGCCCCAGCATTTT
TRBD1,TRBJ1-1,few,TRBV9,CASSAGTGWDTEAFF,TGTGCCAGCAGCGCAGGGACAGGGTGGGACACTGAAGCTTTCTTT